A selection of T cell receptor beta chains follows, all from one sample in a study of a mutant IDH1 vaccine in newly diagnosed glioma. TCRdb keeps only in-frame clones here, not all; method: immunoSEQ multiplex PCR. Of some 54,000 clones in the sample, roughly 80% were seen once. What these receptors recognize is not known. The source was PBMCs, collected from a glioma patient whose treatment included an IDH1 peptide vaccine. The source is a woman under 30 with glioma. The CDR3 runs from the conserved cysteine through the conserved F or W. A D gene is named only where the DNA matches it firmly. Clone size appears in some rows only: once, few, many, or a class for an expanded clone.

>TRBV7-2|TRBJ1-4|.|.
TGTGCCAGCAGCCGAGACCGGGACCCCCGAGCTAATGAAAAACTGTTTTTT
CASSRDRDPRANEKLFF
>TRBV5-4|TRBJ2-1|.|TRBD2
TGTGCCAGCAGCAACTCACTGCGAGGCGGGAGGGGATACAATGAGCAGTTCTTC
CASSNSLRGGRGYNEQFF
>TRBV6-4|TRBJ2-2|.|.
TGTGCCAGCAGTATGGGCGAGACCGGGGAGCTGTTTTTT
CASSMGETGELFF
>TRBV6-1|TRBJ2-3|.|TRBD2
TGTGCCAGCAGTCTGACTAGCGGGAGCACAGATACGCAGTATTTT
CASSLTSGSTDTQYF
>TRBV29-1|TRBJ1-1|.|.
TGCAGCGTCCCAGGGAGTCGAATGAACACTGAAGCTTTCTTT
CSVPGSRMNTEAFF
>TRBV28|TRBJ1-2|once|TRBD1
TGTGCCAGCAGCCTAGACAGGGGGCGTCCCTATGGCTACACCTTC
CASSLDRGRPYGYTF
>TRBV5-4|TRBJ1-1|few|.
TGTGCCAGCAGCTTGGACAGGGAGAACACTGAAGCTTTCTTT
CASSLDRENTEAFF
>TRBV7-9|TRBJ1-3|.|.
TGTGCCAGCAACCACGGAAACACCATATATTTT
CASNHGNTIYF
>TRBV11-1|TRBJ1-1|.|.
TGTGCCAGCAGCCCCTTTGGGGGGTCGAACACTGAAGCTTTCTTT
CASSPFGGSNTEAFF
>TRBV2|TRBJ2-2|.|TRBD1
TGTGCCAGCAGCTCCGCCGGGACAGCGAACACCGGGGAGCTGTTTTTT
CASSSAGTANTGELFF
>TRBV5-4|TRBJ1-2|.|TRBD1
TGTGCCAGCAGCATCGGGACAGATAACTATGGCTACACCTTC
CASSIGTDNYGYTF
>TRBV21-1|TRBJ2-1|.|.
TGTGCCAGCAGCAAAGAACCCGATAGGGGCGGGAGATGGGACAATGAGCAGTTCTTC
CASSKEPDRGGRWDNEQFF
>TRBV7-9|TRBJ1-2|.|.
TGTGCCAGCAGCTTAGGCGCCGGAAAATCCTTC
CASSLGAGKSF
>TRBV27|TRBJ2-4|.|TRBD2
TGTGCCAGCAGTGTAGGTCGCGGGGGAAACATTCAGTACTTC
CASSVGRGGNIQYF
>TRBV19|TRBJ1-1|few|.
TGTGCCAGTAGTATGTCTAGGGTCACTGAAGCTTTCTTT
CASSMSRVTEAFF
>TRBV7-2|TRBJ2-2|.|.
TGTGCCAGCAGCTTAGTTATGCGCCAGGCCGGGGAGCTGTTTTTT
CASSLVMRQAGELFF
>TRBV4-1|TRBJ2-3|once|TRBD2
TGCGCCAGCAGCCAAGTCGCCCAGCGGGAGGGCCCAGATACGCAGTATTTT
CASSQVAQREGPDTQYF
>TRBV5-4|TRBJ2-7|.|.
TGTGCCAGCAGCTGGGGGAGTGTCGAGCAGTACTTC
CASSWGSVEQYF
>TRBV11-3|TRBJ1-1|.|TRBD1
TGTGCCAGCAGCTTAGTGGGACAGATGAACACTGAAGCTTTCTTT
CASSLVGQMNTEAFF
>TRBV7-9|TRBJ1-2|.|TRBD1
TGTGCCAGCAGCCCGCCGGGACAGGGATGGTACTATGGCTACACCTTC
CASSPPGQGWYYGYTF
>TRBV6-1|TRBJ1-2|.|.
TGTGCCAGCAGTGAAACGGTTGAATATACCGACGACACCTTC
CASSETVEYTDDTF
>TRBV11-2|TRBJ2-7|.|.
TGTGCCAGCAGCCAGCGTCCAATCCGGGACACCTCATACGAGCAGTACTTC
CASSQRPIRDTSYEQYF
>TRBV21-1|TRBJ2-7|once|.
TGTGCCAGCAGCAAAGTGGGGTACGAGCAGTACTTC
CASSKVGYEQYF
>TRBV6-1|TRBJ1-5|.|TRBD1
TGTGCCAGCAGCCAACGAGGGACAGCCCGACGGGCCCAGCATTTT
CASSQRGTARRAQHF
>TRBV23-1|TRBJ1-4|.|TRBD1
TGCGCCAGCAGTCAACAAACAGGGGGAGGCTTTCCGGACGAAAAACTGTTTTTT
CASSQQTGGGFPDEKLFF
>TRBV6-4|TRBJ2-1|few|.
TGTGCCAGCAGTGAGGTAGAAGCGGCTGAGCAGTTCTTC
CASSEVEAAEQFF
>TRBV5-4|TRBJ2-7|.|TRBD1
TGTGCCAGCAGCCCGCGGGACAGGGGTTACGAGCAGTACTTC
CASSPRDRGYEQYF
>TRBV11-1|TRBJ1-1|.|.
TGTGCCAGCAGCTTGACACGAGATGAAGCTTTCTTT
CASSLTRDEAFF
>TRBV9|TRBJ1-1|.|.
TGTGCCAGCAGCCCTCGTCAGGGATATATGAACACTGAAGCTTTCTTT
CASSPRQGYMNTEAFF
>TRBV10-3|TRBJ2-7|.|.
TGTGCCATCGGGGGTTTCTCCTACGAGCAGTACTTC
CAIGGFSYEQYF
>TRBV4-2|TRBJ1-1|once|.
TGTGCCAGCAGCCACCCAACAGTGTCGGCGATGAACACTGAAGCTTTCTTT
CASSHPTVSAMNTEAFF
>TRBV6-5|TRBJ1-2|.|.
TGTGCCAGCAGTCCCTGGACAGATAACTATGGCTACACCTTC
CASSPWTDNYGYTF
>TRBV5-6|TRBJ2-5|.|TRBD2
TGTGCCAGCAGCCTAGCGGGAGCGTGGACCCAGTACTTC
CASSLAGAWTQYF
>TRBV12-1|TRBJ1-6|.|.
TGTGCCAGCAGCTTTGCATGGGGCCCTCCGGACTCCTATAATTCACCCCTCCACTTT
CASSFAWGPPDSYNSPLHF
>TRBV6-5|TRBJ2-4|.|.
TGTGCCAGCAGATCCGCTAGCGAGACCAAAAACATTCAGTACTTC
CASRSASETKNIQYF
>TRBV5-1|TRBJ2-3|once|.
TGCGCCAGCAGCTTGGTCCCTAGCGTTATGACAGATACGCAGTATTTT
CASSLVPSVMTDTQYF
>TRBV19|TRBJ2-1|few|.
TGTGCCAGTAGTCCCGACAGGAGCTCCTACAATGAGCAGTTCTTC
CASSPDRSSYNEQFF
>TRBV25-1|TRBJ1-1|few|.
TGTGCCAGCAGACCCCCGGGTCTTATGAACACTGAAGCTTTCTTT
CASRPPGLMNTEAFF
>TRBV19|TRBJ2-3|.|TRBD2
TGTGCCAGTATTAGGTCTAGCGGGGGGACAGATACGCAGTATTTT
CASIRSSGGTDTQYF